This entry features one T cell receptor beta chain sequence. The CDR3 consists of 13 residues. With 2 bases removed from V and 2 bases from J, the gap between germline ends came to 6 bases. CDR1 and CDR2 (germline): MNHEY, SVGAGI. Then a second PCR, running about 6 to 11 cycles, was carried out with a sample-barcoded 5' primer and a J-beta primer mix. One entry per CDR3 protein results from TCRdb running MiXCR on the 5' RACE reads. The table records about 750,000 distinct CDR3 sequences, approximately 53% of them present only once. This sample stems from a study of blood T cells in healthy people across ages.

The chain joins TRBV6-5 to TRBJ2-5; D gene unclear. Sequenced sample: blood. This TCR was recovered from a man older than 75 in good health. The CDR3 coding sequence is TGTGCCAGCAGTTACAGTCTTCAAGAGACCCAGTACTTC. Protein product: CASSYSLQETQYF.